The 24 T cell receptor beta chains presented below share a single source sample, sequenced in a study of cytomegalovirus exposure and HLA in healthy donors. The PCR contained 60 Vbeta and 13 Jbeta primers. TCRdb keeps only in-frame clones here, not all; method: immunoSEQ multiplex PCR. Of about 98,000 clones detected, about 70% appear once; the ten largest clones hold roughly 8.4%. Material for sequencing was PBMCs. The origin of the receptors is a human donor in good health.

The chain has TRBV5-1 and TRBJ2-3; 7 bases fit TRBD2. The J segment lost 0 bases and the V segment lost 6 bases, leaving 7 bases of the junction unmatched. The CDR3 consists of 15 residues. Germline values: CDR1 SGHRS, CDR2 YFSETQ. The CDR3 here is CASTERLASTDTQYF. Here the CDR3 DNA reads TGCGCCAGCACGGAACGACTAGCCAGCACAGATACGCAGTATTTT. Looking up the rest from reference TRBV5-1 and TRBJ2-3 gives the full variable domain: KAGVTQTPRYLIKTRGQQVTLSCSPISGHRSVSWYQQTPGQGLQFLFEYFSETQRNKGNFPGRFSGRQFSNSRSEMNVSTLELGDSALYLCASTERLASTDTQYFGPGTRLTVL.

This clone appeared a single time. The chain uses TRBV27 and TRBJ2-2; 14 nucleotides agree with TRBD2. Trimming at V came to 2 bases and at J to 7 bases, leaving 9 bases not matched to a gene. The CDR3 length is 18 residues. Germline CDR1 is MNHEY and CDR2 is SMNVEV (reference sequence). In nucleotides, the CDR3 is TGTGCCAGCAGTTTAACCGGACTAGCGGGAGGAGTGGGCGGGGAGCTGTTTTTT. Protein sequence: CASSLTGLAGGVGGELFF.

This chain links TRBV6-1 with TRBJ1-1; D not resolved. Germline lookup yields CDR1 MNHNS and CDR2 SASEGT. This CDR3 is built from 13 residues. Trimming cost V 6 bases and J 4 bases, with 12 bases left between them. The CDR3 loop is CASRPSGGTEAFF. Here the CDR3 DNA reads TGTGCCAGCAGACCCTCGGGAGGCACTGAAGCTTTCTTT.

This chain links TRBV5-1 with TRBJ1-5; D may be TRBD1 (5 bases). V gave up 0 bases and J gave up 5 bases, with 12 bases separating them. The germline gives CDR1 SGHRS, CDR2 YFSETQ. The CDR3 contains 15 residues. CDR3 residues: CASSLGEGPDQPQHF. In nucleotides, the CDR3 is TGCGCCAGCAGCTTGGGGGAGGGGCCGGATCAGCCCCAGCATTTT.

This chain connects TRBV2 to TRBJ1-5, with a weak D call TRBD1 (5 bases). The ends were cut back, 6 bases at V and 1 base at J, with 10 bases in the middle. CDR3 size: 14 residues. Germline V gene sequence: CDR1 SNHLY, CDR2 FYNNEI. CDR3 loop: CASRGLISNQPQHF. CDR3 bases: TGTGCCAGCAGGGGGCTCATAAGCAATCAGCCCCAGCATTTT.

This rearrangement joins TRBV7-6 to TRBJ1-1, with D possibly matching TRBD1 (5 bases). V was pared by 3 bases and J by 5 bases, with 13 bases between. CDR3 length equals 14 residues. Germline V gene data show CDR1 as SGHVS and CDR2 as FNYEAQ. CDR3 nucleotides: TGTGCCAGCAGCTTCGGTGGGGGGGAGACTGAAGCTTTCTTT. Translated, it gives CASSFGGGETEAFF.

The table lists this clone with a count of one. This chain uses TRBV15 with TRBJ2-1; 12 bases fit TRBD2. Germline V lookup: CDR1 LNHNV, CDR2 YYDKDF (reference sequence). V shed 7 bases and J 1 base; nucleotides not matched to a gene: 8. The CDR3 is made up of 17 amino acids. The CDR3 loop reads CATKILAGGSSYNEQFF. CDR3 DNA: TGTGCCACCAAAATACTAGCGGGAGGATCGTCCTACAATGAGCAGTTCTTC.

A single count supports this clone. V is TRBV9 and J is TRBJ1-1; TRBD1 matches at 9 bases. The CDR3 extends over 15 amino acids. Per germline, CDR1 SGDLS and CDR2 YYNGEE. Unmatched junction bases numbered 7, after V lost 3 bases and J lost 4 bases. The CDR3 loop reads CASSAPQGATTEAFF. The DNA for the CDR3 is TGTGCCAGCAGCGCCCCACAGGGGGCGACCACTGAAGCTTTCTTT.

The J gene is TRBJ2-1, the V gene TRBV29-1; tentatively, D is TRBD2 (6 bases). Looked up from germline, CDR1 is SQVTM and CDR2 is ANQGSEA. V gave up 0 bases and J gave up 7 bases, with 13 bases separating them. This CDR3 spans 14 amino acids. This chain's CDR3 is CSVEDPGLLNEQFF. As DNA, the CDR3 is TGCAGCGTTGAAGATCCGGGACTGTTAAATGAGCAGTTCTTC.

V and J are TRBV18 and TRBJ2-7, with a tentative D call TRBD1 (6 bases). Germline CDR1 and CDR2: KGHSH and LQKENI. The CDR3 extends over 17 amino acids. With 3 bases removed from V and 2 bases from J, the gap between germline ends came to 20 bases. The CDR3 DNA reads TGTGCCAGCTCACCTCTTACCACCCGGACAGCGACCTACGAGCAGTACTTC. The encoded protein is CASSPLTTRTATYEQYF.

This chain uses TRBV6-1 with TRBJ1-1; 9 bases agree with TRBD1. This CDR3 is built from 14 residues. The ends lost 7 bases at V and 4 bases at J; junction bases unmatched: 7. CDR1 is MNHNS, CDR2 SASEGT, per germline. The CDR3 nucleotides are TGTGCCAGCACCAACGGACAGGGGCCCACTGAAGCTTTCTTT. Its translation: CASTNGQGPTEAFF.

This chain links TRBV27 with TRBJ2-6, with D uncertain. Trimming shortened V by 4 bases and J by 1 base, and 11 bases separated the two germline ends. Germline loops: CDR1 MNHEY, CDR2 SMNVEV (reference sequence). This CDR3 region has 16 residues. The DNA for the CDR3 is TGTGCCAGCAGTTCCCTCGGGTTTTCTGGGGCCAACGTCCTGACTTTC. This codes for CASSSLGFSGANVLTF.

The V gene is TRBV12-5, the J gene TRBJ1-2, with TRBD1 matching over 10 bases. This CDR3 has 18 amino acids. Looked up from germline, CDR1 is LGHNT and CDR2 is FRNRAP. V was clipped by 5 bases and J by 2 bases; unmatched bases: 14. The CDR3: CASGPDQIPTGGNYGYTF. As DNA, the CDR3 is TGTGCTAGTGGTCCCGACCAAATTCCGACAGGGGGCAACTATGGCTACACCTTC.

This clone was seen a few times. This chain connects TRBV5-5 to TRBJ2-1; D unclear. The germline V and J ends were trimmed by 1 base and 2 bases, with 10 bases remaining between them. The germline V gene has CDR1 SGHKS and CDR2 YYEKEE (reference sequence). The length of the CDR3 is 15 residues. The CDR3 is CASSLIEVAYNEQFF. DNA of the CDR3: TGTGCCAGCAGCTTGATAGAGGTGGCCTACAATGAGCAGTTCTTC.

The rearrangement uses TRBV10-3 and TRBJ2-7; TRBD1 matches 8 bases. J was trimmed by 0 bases and V by 10 bases; bases with no gene match: 11. The CDR3 runs to 15 residues. Germline V CDR1 and CDR2: ENHRY, SYGVKD. The CDR3 is CATNGQGVNSYEQYF. The CDR3 coding sequence is TGTGCCACGAATGGACAGGGCGTAAACTCCTACGAGCAGTACTTC.

The rearrangement links TRBV27 to TRBJ1-4; D might be TRBD1 (5 bases). Trimming cost V 4 bases and J 6 bases, with 18 bases left between them. Germline-derived CDR1 and CDR2 are MNHEY and SMNVEV (reference sequence). There are 16 residues in the CDR3. The CDR3 loop reads CASSYQRGGVDEKLFF. CDR3 DNA: TGTGCCAGCAGTTACCAGCGGGGGGGGGTAGATGAAAAACTGTTTTTT.

This clone was picked up a small number of times. DNA for the CDR3: TGTGCCAGCAGCCCTGGGGCTGGGACAGGGGGCTCCGAGCAGTACTTC. Translating gives CASSPGAGTGGSEQYF. The gene calls are TRBV5-4 and TRBJ2-7; 12 bases fit TRBD1. In germline, CDR1 is SGHNT, CDR2 YYREEE (reference sequence). The CDR3 runs to 16 residues. The junction had 11 bases not matched to a gene; V was cut back by 4 bases and J by 6 bases.

The chain uses TRBV6-5 and TRBJ2-7; no firm D call. The V end was cut by 5 bases, the J end by 6 bases, with 8 bases between. This CDR3 has 11 amino acids. Germline CDR1 and CDR2: MNHEY and SVGAGI. The CDR3 nucleotides are TGTGCCAGCAGTACCACAAGCGAGCAGTACTTC. Translated, it gives CASSTTSEQYF.

The chain joins TRBV27 to TRBJ1-2; TRBD1 agrees at 8 bases. V lost 2 bases and J lost 5; bases outside the gene matches: 7. The length of the CDR3 is 15 residues. Germline V gene data show CDR1 as MNHEY and CDR2 as SMNVEV (reference sequence). The DNA of the CDR3 is TGTGCCAGCAGTTTAATTGGACAGGGTGATTATGGCTACACCTTC. Translated: CASSLIGQGDYGYTF.

The CDR3 DNA reads TGCGCCAGCAGCACAACAGGGACTGGAAACACCATATATTTT. Amino acids: CASSTTGTGNTIYF. The chain combines TRBV5-1 with TRBJ1-3; tentative D call: TRBD1 (6 bases). Germline CDR1 reads SGHRS; CDR2 reads YFSETQ. Trimming pared 4 bases from V and 2 bases from J, leaving 10 bases between. The CDR3 spans 14 residues.

The chain carries TRBV5-6 and TRBJ2-7; TRBD1 aligns across 10 bases. The CDR3 is 14 residues long. The ends lost 4 bases at V and 3 bases at J; junction bases unmatched: 4. CDR1 and CDR2 (germline): SGHDT, YYEEEE. DNA of the CDR3: TGTGCCAGCAGCGGCGGGACAGGGGTCTACGAGCAGTACTTC. It is translated as CASSGGTGVYEQYF.

The chain uses TRBV29-1 and TRBJ2-1; no clear D. The germline gives CDR1 SQVTM, CDR2 ANQGSEA. V gave up 4 bases and J gave up 9 bases, with 13 bases separating them. The CDR3 has 12 amino acids. Here the CDR3 reads CSVGSTLPEQFF. CDR3 bases: TGCAGCGTTGGGAGCACCCTACCTGAGCAGTTCTTC.

The rearrangement uses TRBV7-6 and TRBJ1-1, with D unclear. V was clipped by 5 bases and J by 0 bases, with 7 bases between them. In germline, CDR1 is SGHVS, CDR2 FNYEAQ. This CDR3 has 13 residues. CDR3 bases: TGTGCCAGCAGCCCTGTTATGAACACTGAAGCTTTCTTT. Translated, it gives CASSPVMNTEAFF.

The chain uses TRBV5-1 and TRBJ2-2; maybe TRBD1 (6 bases). Germline V gene sequence: CDR1 SGHRS, CDR2 YFSETQ. V was trimmed by 4 bases and J by 3 bases, leaving 16 bases between them. CDR3 length: 16 amino acids. CDR3 amino acids: CASSPTKQGYTGELFF. The CDR3 DNA follows: TGCGCCAGCAGCCCGACCAAACAGGGCTACACCGGGGAGCTGTTTTTT.